This is a list of T cell receptor beta chains from one sample in a study of Graves' ophthalmopathy and Graves' hyperthyroidism. MiXCR was run by TCRdb on the multiplex PCR reads, yielding one entry per CDR3 protein. The sample includes about 590,000 distinct CDR3 sequences, less than 45% of them seen just once. The source material was peripheral blood or thyroid tissue (not recorded which). Receptor source: an adult man with Graves' hyperthyroidism. Each CDR3 is given with its conserved first and last residue. The order of the fields is clone size, J gene, V gene, D gene, CDR3 DNA, CDR3 protein. A D gene is named only where the DNA matches it firmly. Some rows mark clone size as missing; the rest say once, few, many or name a class of expanded clone.

clone_size: many
j_call: TRBJ1-1
v_call: TRBV20-1
d_call: -
cdr3_nt: TGCAGTGCTAACGCAGGGGAGAACGGCTGGGGCACTGAAGCTTTCTTT
cdr3_aa: CSANAGENGWGTEAFF

clone_size: -
j_call: TRBJ2-3
v_call: TRBV15
d_call: -
cdr3_nt: TGTGCCACGGGGACCTGGAAAGATACGCAGTATTTT
cdr3_aa: CATGTWKDTQYF

clone_size: many
j_call: TRBJ2-7
v_call: TRBV24-1
d_call: TRBD1
cdr3_nt: TGTGCCACCAGTGACCGCGGACAGGGCTCTTCCGGGCAGTACTTC
cdr3_aa: CATSDRGQGSSGQYF

clone_size: many
j_call: TRBJ1-2
v_call: TRBV5-1
d_call: -
cdr3_nt: TGCGCCAGCAGCTTGGTCGGAGGGAAAAACTATGGCTACACCTTC
cdr3_aa: CASSLVGGKNYGYTF

clone_size: many
j_call: TRBJ1-1
v_call: TRBV5-8
d_call: -
cdr3_nt: TGTGCCAGCAGCGACGTTGGGGGGATCCCCACTGAAGCTTTCTTT
cdr3_aa: CASSDVGGIPTEAFF

clone_size: -
j_call: TRBJ1-2
v_call: TRBV29-1
d_call: -
cdr3_nt: TGCAGCGTTGGGCTAGCGGGAGGGCCCTATGGCTACACCTTC
cdr3_aa: CSVGLAGGPYGYTF

clone_size: -
j_call: TRBJ2-6
v_call: TRBV20-1
d_call: -
cdr3_nt: TGCAGTGCGGCAGGGGGCGCGGGGGAGGCCAACGTCCTGACTTTC
cdr3_aa: CSAAGGAGEANVLTF

clone_size: -
j_call: TRBJ2-2
v_call: TRBV7-9
d_call: -
cdr3_nt: TGTGCCAGCAGTTTCACTTGGAACACCGGGGAGCTGTTTTTT
cdr3_aa: CASSFTWNTGELFF

clone_size: many
j_call: TRBJ2-5
v_call: TRBV6-5
d_call: -
cdr3_nt: TGTGCCAGCAGTTTGGTGGGACCTGGTGAGACCCAGTACTTC
cdr3_aa: CASSLVGPGETQYF

clone_size: few
j_call: TRBJ2-1
v_call: TRBV7-3
d_call: TRBD1
cdr3_nt: TGTGCCAGCAGCCAGGGGGCTGAGCAGTTCTTC
cdr3_aa: CASSQGAEQFF

clone_size: many
j_call: TRBJ2-7
v_call: TRBV20-1
d_call: TRBD1
cdr3_nt: TGCAGTGCGGGATCCGGGACAGGGAGCTACGAGCAGTACTTC
cdr3_aa: CSAGSGTGSYEQYF

clone_size: -
j_call: TRBJ1-1
v_call: TRBV12-3/TRBV12-4
d_call: -
cdr3_nt: TGTGCCAGCAGTTTTTTTCAGGAGTACACTGAAGCTTTCTTT
cdr3_aa: CASSFFQEYTEAFF

clone_size: many
j_call: TRBJ1-6
v_call: TRBV12-3/TRBV12-4
d_call: TRBD1
cdr3_nt: TGTGCCAGCCGAGGGACAGCTAATTCACCCCTCCACTTT
cdr3_aa: CASRGTANSPLHF

clone_size: many
j_call: TRBJ2-7
v_call: TRBV3-1
d_call: TRBD2
cdr3_nt: TGTGCCAGCAGCTCCGGGACTAGCGAATACGAGCAGTACTTC
cdr3_aa: CASSSGTSEYEQYF

clone_size: many
j_call: TRBJ1-5
v_call: TRBV12-3/TRBV12-4
d_call: -
cdr3_nt: TGTGCCAGCAGCGGGACTCCCGGGGGGCCCCAGCATTTT
cdr3_aa: CASSGTPGGPQHF

clone_size: -
j_call: TRBJ2-5
v_call: TRBV24-1
d_call: -
cdr3_nt: TGTGCCACCAGCGTTGTCCGGGGCTACCAAGAGACCCAGTACTTC
cdr3_aa: CATSVVRGYQETQYF

clone_size: many
j_call: TRBJ2-7
v_call: TRBV12-3/TRBV12-4
d_call: -
cdr3_nt: TGTGCCAGCAGTTTGAGATCAGGGGACGCGAGGTACGAGCAGTACTTC
cdr3_aa: CASSLRSGDARYEQYF